This is a list of T cell receptor beta chains from one sample in a study of blood T cell repertoires in COVID-19. The data were produced by immunoSEQ multiplex PCR, yet TCRdb's version contains in-frame clones alone and is incomplete. In the table there are about 42,000 clones, about 88% of which are singletons. The specimen sequenced was peripheral blood. The source of these receptors is a human donor in a cohort sampled during active COVID-19. Each CDR3 is given with its conserved first and last residue. Fields, in order: J gene, V gene, CDR3 length, clone size, D gene, CDR3 DNA, CDR3 protein. D genes are given only for firm matches. The listing skips clone size in some rows; elsewhere it reads once, few, many or a size class.

TRBJ2-3,TRBV3-1/TRBV3-2,14,once,TRBD2,TGTGCCAGCAGCCGGGGGGGGAGCACAGATACGCAGTATTTT,CASSRGGSTDTQYF
TRBJ1-2,TRBV5-6,16,NA,NA,TGTGCCAGCAGCTTGGCCGGCAGGGCCTCTAACTATGGCTACACCTTC,CASSLAGRASNYGYTF
TRBJ2-7,TRBV7-8,17,once,NA,TGTGCCAGCAGCTTAGCGTTTTTGGGGGACACCTCCTACGAGCAGTACTTC,CASSLAFLGDTSYEQYF
TRBJ1-2,TRBV4-1,14,NA,NA,TGCGCCAGCAGCCAAGACTTCAGCGAGGGTGTCTACACCTTC,CASSQDFSEGVYTF
TRBJ2-7,TRBV5-1,15,once,TRBD1,TGCGCCAGCAGCTTACAACAGACAGGGGGCGGCGAGCAGTACTTC,CASSLQQTGGGEQYF
TRBJ1-1,TRBV19,14,NA,NA,TGTGCCAGTAGTACCACGGGAGGCGGCACTGAAGCTTTCTTT,CASSTTGGGTEAFF
TRBJ2-7,TRBV24-1,15,NA,NA,TGTGCCACCAGTGATTTGAAGGGGGGGCTACACGAGCAGTACTTC,CATSDLKGGLHEQYF
TRBJ1-2,TRBV19,14,NA,NA,TGTGCCAGTAGTTTATGGGGGGCTAACTATGGCTACACCTTC,CASSLWGANYGYTF
TRBJ2-7,TRBV4-2,14,few,NA,TGTGCCAGCAGCCAATTAGGGCAGGGCTACGAGCAGTACTTC,CASSQLGQGYEQYF
TRBJ1-2,TRBV7-3,14,once,NA,TGTGCCAGCAGCCCTACAGGAGGGGCCGATGGCTACACCTTC,CASSPTGGADGYTF
TRBJ1-2,TRBV5-4,15,once,TRBD1,TGTGCCAGCACCAATCTACTGACAGGGAACTATGGCTACACCTTC,CASTNLLTGNYGYTF
TRBJ2-3,TRBV5-5,16,NA,NA,TGTGCCAGCAGCTTGGAAGGGAGGGGGGGCGCAGATACGCAGTATTTT,CASSLEGRGGADTQYF
TRBJ1-4,TRBV5-8,12,NA,NA,TGTGCCAGCAGCTTGCGGGGGGAAAAACTGTTTTTT,CASSLRGEKLFF
TRBJ2-5,TRBV3-1/TRBV3-2,17,NA,TRBD2,TGTGCCAGCAGCCAAGGGCCAGCGGGGGGGCCTAGAGAGACCCAGTACTTC,CASSQGPAGGPRETQYF
TRBJ2-1,TRBV7-7,16,NA,NA,TGTGCTAGCAGCCCGGAGGGACGGGGGAAGGGCAATGAGCAGTTCTTC,CASSPEGRGKGNEQFF
TRBJ1-2,TRBV7-2,17,NA,NA,TGTGCCAGCAGCTTAGTGCTTTGGGGCAAGACGAACTATGGCTACACCTTC,CASSLVLWGKTNYGYTF
TRBJ2-1,TRBV11-2,17,NA,NA,TGTGCCAGCAGCTCCCAACTGGGCGGGGGCGTCTACAATGAGCAGTTCTTC,CASSSQLGGGVYNEQFF
TRBJ2-5,TRBV5-1,15,NA,NA,TGCGCCAGCAGCTTGGTGGGGACGGAGGGAGAGACCCAGTACTTC,CASSLVGTEGETQYF
TRBJ1-5,TRBV21-1,12,NA,NA,TGTGCCAGCAGCAGGGCTGATCAGCCCCAGCATTTT,CASSRADQPQHF
TRBJ2-7,TRBV6-5,14,NA,TRBD1,TGTGCCAGCAGCGCCGGGACAGGGTCCTACGAGCAGTACTTC,CASSAGTGSYEQYF
TRBJ2-7,TRBV19,16,NA,NA,TGTGCCAGTAGTATACCGGCGGCCGACGGTAGGTACGAGCAGTACTTC,CASSIPAADGRYEQYF
TRBJ2-5,TRBV12-3/TRBV12-4,13,NA,NA,TGTGCCAGCAGTTTAGCCCCCTTAGAGACCCAGTACTTC,CASSLAPLETQYF
TRBJ2-5,TRBV10-1,20,NA,NA,TGCGCCAGCAGTGTAAACGGGGGGCAATTACGCCACATGTACCAAGAGACCCAGTACTTC,CASSVNGGQLRHMYQETQYF
TRBJ1-1,TRBV12-3/TRBV12-4,11,once,NA,TGTGCCAGCACAGGTCCCACTGAAGCTTTCTTT,CASTGPTEAFF
TRBJ2-2,TRBV30,14,NA,NA,TGTGCCTGGAGATCAGGCATGGACACCGGGGAGCTGTTTTTT,CAWRSGMDTGELFF
TRBJ1-6,TRBV25-1,17,once,NA,TGTGCCAGCAGTGCCCCTCAGGTGGCAGGTGGGCGTTCACCCCTCCACTTT,CASSAPQVAGGRSPLHF
TRBJ2-4,TRBV18,15,NA,TRBD2,TGTGCCAGCTCACTGAGCGGGGGGTCCAAAAACATTCAGTACTTC,CASSLSGGSKNIQYF
TRBJ1-1,TRBV9,14,NA,NA,TGTGCCAGCAGCCGGGGTCCAGTGAACACTGAAGCTTTCTTT,CASSRGPVNTEAFF
TRBJ1-1,TRBV11-3,14,NA,NA,TGTGCCAGCAGCCCCTTGGGCAGTAGCACTGAAGCTTTCTTT,CASSPLGSSTEAFF
TRBJ2-1,TRBV2,15,NA,TRBD2,TGTGCCAGCAAACTAGCGGGGGGGCCCTACAATGAGCAGTTCTTC,CASKLAGGPYNEQFF
TRBJ1-6,TRBV30,14,NA,TRBD1,TGTGCCTGGAGTTCAGGGGGGTATAATTCACCCCTCCACTTT,CAWSSGGYNSPLHF
TRBJ1-1,TRBV5-8,14,few,NA,TGTGCCAGCAGCTTCGGCAGGGAGAACACTGAAGCTTTCTTT,CASSFGRENTEAFF
TRBJ2-2,TRBV7-3,14,once,NA,TGTGCCAGCAGCTCCTCCGGGAGCACCGGGGAGCTGTTTTTT,CASSSSGSTGELFF
TRBJ1-2,TRBV5-6,15,NA,TRBD1,TGTGCCAGCAGCCAGGGGGACACTTCTAACTATGGCTACACCTTC,CASSQGDTSNYGYTF
TRBJ2-7,TRBV27,14,few,TRBD1,TGTGCCAGCAGTACAAGGACAGGGAGCAGAGAGCAGTACTTC,CASSTRTGSREQYF
TRBJ2-7,TRBV3-1/TRBV3-2,14,NA,TRBD2,TGTGCCAGCAGCCACGGGGGGGCCACCTACGAGCAGTACTTC,CASSHGGATYEQYF
TRBJ2-3,TRBV18,17,NA,TRBD1,TGTGCCAGCTCACCACCACTTGGGACAGGGCTAACAGATACGCAGTATTTT,CASSPPLGTGLTDTQYF
TRBJ2-4,TRBV6-6,15,NA,NA,TGTGCCAGCAGTTACAAGCAGGTTGACAAAAACATTCAGTACTTC,CASSYKQVDKNIQYF
TRBJ2-7,TRBV3-1/TRBV3-2,12,NA,TRBD1,TGTGCCAGCAGCCCTGACAGGGTCGGGCAGTACTTC,CASSPDRVGQYF
TRBJ1-2,TRBV5-6,12,NA,NA,TGTGCCAGCAGCTTGGACGCGGGTGGCTACACCTTC,CASSLDAGGYTF
TRBJ2-3,TRBV29-1,15,NA,TRBD1,TGCAGCGTTCGACGGACAGGGGGCTTCTCAGATACGCAGTATTTT,CSVRRTGGFSDTQYF
TRBJ1-2,TRBV15,13,NA,TRBD1,TGTGCCACCAGCAGAGGTATGACAGGGGACGGCACCTTC,CATSRGMTGDGTF
TRBJ2-3,TRBV19,15,NA,TRBD2,TGTGCCAGTAGTCCACTAGCGGGGTCCACAGATACGCAGTATTTT,CASSPLAGSTDTQYF
TRBJ2-3,TRBV4-2,11,NA,NA,TGTGCCAGCAGCCAACTCTTTAGGCAGTATTTT,CASSQLFRQYF
TRBJ1-6,TRBV5-1,15,NA,NA,TGCGCCAGCAGCTTTGGACAGCCGACGGATTCACCCCTCCACTTT,CASSFGQPTDSPLHF